This record covers a single T cell receptor beta chain. This specimen comes from a study of ipilimumab plus nivolumab after autologous stem cell transplantation. At the level of the study: Typical patient got four to six ipilimumab doses and fewer than 10 nivolumab doses (median). DLBCL patients had primary refractory or relapsed disease.

Ipilimumab, 1 mg/kg, started 14 to 28 days after autologous transplant. Through week 26, nivolumab 3 mg/kg IV was given weeks 1, 4, 7, 10, then biweekly. Sequencing was performed with immunoSEQ multiplex PCR; in TCRdb, only in-frame clones are kept and a portion is missing. The sample consists of about 83,000 clones, 65% to 85% of them appearing once. Germline-derived CDR1 and CDR2 are SGHNT and YYREEE (reference sequence). Germline trimming cut 6 bases from V and 4 bases from J; bases unmatched to any gene: 12. There are 16 residues in the CDR3. The sample was PBMCs, taken in a trial of ipilimumab plus nivolumab as post-transplant consolidation. The sequence came from a male donor with diffuse large B-cell lymphoma. The chain employs TRBV5-4 and TRBJ1-2; 10 positions match TRBD1. CDR3 DNA sequence: TGTGCCAGCACCTCAAGAGGGACAGGGGATGGCTATGGCTACACCTTC. Amino acid sequence: CASTSRGTGDGYGYTF.